Presented here are 9 T cell receptor beta chains from one specimen sequenced in a study of blood T cells in healthy people across ages. It was with a sample-barcoded 5' primer and a J-beta primer mix that a second PCR of roughly 6 to 12 cycles was run. A single record per CDR3 protein comes from TCRdb applying MiXCR to the 5' RACE reads. The sample has 950,000 to 1,200,000 distinct CDR3 sequences, 30% to 40% seen once. The material sequenced was blood. These receptors all come from a man aged 18 to 29 in good health.

This chain uses TRBV6-5 with TRBJ2-3; 7 nucleotides align to TRBD2. V lost 0 bases and J lost 1; bases outside the gene matches: 4. This CDR3 is 16 amino acids long. Germline loops: CDR1 MNHEY, CDR2 SVGAGI. The CDR3 sequence is CASSYSGGVGTDTQYF. The CDR3 coding sequence is TGTGCCAGCAGTTACTCGGGGGGGGTTGGCACAGATACGCAGTATTTT.

The genes are TRBV9 and TRBJ2-7, with 8 bases aligning to TRBD2. The germline V gene has CDR1 SGDLS and CDR2 YYNGEE. V lost 0 bases and J lost 5; bases outside the gene matches: 7. The CDR3 has 15 residues. CDR3 loop: CASSVVPGGPDEQYF. The CDR3, as DNA: TGTGCCAGCAGCGTAGTTCCGGGGGGGCCCGACGAGCAGTACTTC. The variable domain in full, completed from reference TRBV9 and TRBJ2-7, reads DSGVTQTPKHLITATGQRVTLRCSPRSGDLSVYWYQQSLDQGLQFLIQYYNGEERAKGNILERFSAQQFPDLHSELNLSSLELGDSALYFCASSVVPGGPDEQYFGPGTRLTVT.

This clonotype showed up just a few times. The chain couples TRBV7-9 to TRBJ2-5; the D call may be TRBD1 or TRBD2 (6 bases each). The CDR3 length is 15 residues. Germline V gene data show CDR1 as SEHNR and CDR2 as FQNEAQ (reference sequence). V was trimmed by 2 bases and J by 4 bases, leaving 14 bases between them. CDR3 in DNA: TGTGCCAGCAGCTTAACGCTAAGGGGGGCAGAGACCCAGTACTTC. Its translation is CASSLTLRGAETQYF.

V is TRBV5-1 and J is TRBJ2-7; tentatively, D is TRBD1 or TRBD2 (5 bases each). V was trimmed by 0 bases and J by 7 bases, leaving 20 bases between them. The germline CDR1 and CDR2 sequences are SGHRS and YFSETQ. The CDR3 contains 16 residues. The CDR3 DNA reads as TGCGCCAGCAGCTTGGGCGGGTGGGGCTCCTACAATGAGCAGTACTTC. Protein sequence: CASSLGGWGSYNEQYF.

The sample holds a few counts of this clonotype. V usage is TRBV6-6 and J usage is TRBJ1-1; TRBD1 is a possible D gene (5 bases). This CDR3 is 15 amino acids long. Germline loops: CDR1 MNHNY, CDR2 SVGAGI (reference sequence). V dropped 5 bases and J dropped 11 bases, with 24 bases sitting between them. CDR3 coding DNA: TGTGCCAGCAGTCCACCAGCCGGCCAGGGTAAGGGTGCTTTCTTT. Protein sequence: CASSPPAGQGKGAFF.

A note on this clonotype: The junction departs from the called germline gene at one end, perhaps through a read error. V gene TRBV4-1 combines with J gene TRBJ1-6; no clear D. CDR3 length equals 17 residues. The V gene's germline CDR1 is MGHRA and CDR2 YSYEKL. The CDR3 region has the DNA TGCGCCAGCAGCCAAGGTTTAGAAATTTCCTATAATTCACCCCCCCACTTT. This translates into CASSQGLEISYNSPPHF.

This chain links TRBV9 with TRBJ2-5; maybe TRBD2 (6 bases). The CDR3 has 15 amino acids. CDR1 is SGDLS and CDR2 is YYNGEE in the germline V gene. Trimming stripped 0 bases from V and 2 bases from J, with 11 bases between. The CDR3 DNA is TGTGCCAGCAGCGTAGCGGCGGGGATTCAAGAGACCCAGTACTTC. Amino acids: CASSVAAGIQETQYF.

V is TRBV24-1 and J is TRBJ1-2; no firm D call. Trimming pared 4 bases from V and 4 bases from J, leaving 6 bases between. CDR3 length equals 12 residues. Germline CDR1 reads KGHDR; CDR2 reads SFDVKD. Here the CDR3 reads CATSDPLYGYTF. The CDR3 bases are TGTGCCACCAGTGACCCACTCTATGGCTACACCTTC.

This clonotype was found a few times. This chain joins TRBV6-1 and TRBJ2-5; no definite D call. Germline CDR1 and CDR2: MNHNS and SASEGT. This CDR3 contains 14 residues. The V end was cut by 7 bases, the J end by 5 bases, with 17 bases between. CDR3 in amino acids: CASISIMSWETQYF. Here the CDR3 DNA reads TGTGCCAGCATTAGCATTATGAGCTGGGAGACCCAGTACTTC.